These T cell receptor beta chains were read from a single sample in a study of cytomegalovirus exposure and HLA in healthy donors. Only in-frame clones appear in the TCRdb table, and some are missing; sequencing was by immunoSEQ multiplex PCR. The repertoire has approximately 86,000 clones, 75% to 90% of them found once; the top ten carry 7.4%. What was sequenced was PBMCs. Receptor source: a man in his forties in good health and CMV-seropositive. Both conserved end residues are part of each CDR3. Fields, in order: J gene, D gene, V gene, clone size, CDR3 protein, CDR3 DNA. D genes are given only for firm matches. Rows may omit the clone size; those that give it use once, few, many or a size class.

>TRBJ1-2|TRBD1|TRBV5-6|.
CASSLGGTGYYGYTF
TGTGCCAGCAGCTTGGGGGGGACAGGGTACTATGGCTACACCTTC
>TRBJ2-5|TRBD2|TRBV6-1|.
CASRAISGGKETQYF
TGTGCCAGCAGAGCTATTAGCGGGGGCAAAGAGACCCAGTACTTC
>TRBJ2-1|TRBD2|TRBV19|.
CASSPRLLAGSYNEQFF
TGTGCCAGTAGTCCCCGTCTCCTAGCGGGCTCCTACAATGAGCAGTTCTTC
>TRBJ2-5|TRBD2|TRBV4-1|.
CASSPEGGRRETQYF
TGCGCCAGCAGCCCCGAGGGCGGGAGACGGGAGACCCAGTACTTC
>TRBJ1-5|.|TRBV11-2|.
CASSSQGNQPQHF
TGTGCCAGCAGCTCACAGGGCAATCAGCCCCAGCATTTT
>TRBJ1-5|.|TRBV6-1|.
CASSHQGSNQPQHF
TGTGCCAGCAGTCACCAGGGAAGCAATCAGCCCCAGCATTTT
>TRBJ2-7|TRBD2|TRBV6-6|.
CASSLTSGTSYEQYF
TGTGCCAGCAGTTTGACTAGCGGTACCTCCTACGAGCAGTACTTC
>TRBJ1-5|.|TRBV11-3|.
CASSLTRNQPQHF
TGTGCCAGCAGCTTAACCCGGAATCAGCCCCAGCATTTT
>TRBJ2-7|.|TRBV6-5|.
CASSPTGLLFYEQYF
TGTGCCAGCAGTCCTACCGGTTTGCTCTTCTACGAGCAGTACTTC
>TRBJ1-3|.|TRBV30|.
CAWSPTPSSGNTIYF
TGTGCCTGGAGTCCCACACCAAGCTCTGGAAACACCATATATTTT
>TRBJ2-3|TRBD2|TRBV18|.
CASSPPSGLRTDTQYF
TGTGCCAGCTCACCCCCTAGCGGGCTGCGCACAGATACGCAGTATTTT
>TRBJ2-1|.|TRBV6-1|.
CASTGLTSYNEQFF
TGTGCCAGCACTGGACTCACATCGTACAATGAGCAGTTCTTC
>TRBJ2-5|TRBD2|TRBV19|.
CASSIERGVLETQYF
TGTGCCAGTAGTATCGAGCGGGGAGTTTTGGAGACCCAGTACTTC
>TRBJ2-7|TRBD2|TRBV18|.
CASSTRSGGSYEQYF
TGTGCCAGCTCAACACGGAGCGGGGGGTCCTACGAGCAGTACTTC
>TRBJ2-3|.|TRBV15|.
CATSRDRPSEADTQYF
TGTGCCACCAGCAGAGATCGGCCTAGCGAGGCAGATACGCAGTATTTT
>TRBJ2-7|TRBD1|TRBV5-1|.
CASSLVGTGGYEQYF
TGCGCCAGCAGCTTGGTGGGGACAGGTGGTTACGAGCAGTACTTC
>TRBJ1-1|.|TRBV5-1|.
CATRVFPTPSNTEAFF
TGCGCCACCCGGGTTTTTCCAACCCCGTCGAACACTGAAGCTTTCTTT
>TRBJ2-2|TRBD2|TRBV10-2|.
CASSESVAGGPGELFF
TGCGCCAGCAGTGAGTCTGTAGCGGGGGGACCCGGGGAGCTGTTTTTT
>TRBJ2-3|.|TRBV9|.
CASSVELRRGTDTQYF
TGTGCCAGCAGCGTAGAGCTTCGCAGGGGCACAGATACGCAGTATTTT
>TRBJ2-1|TRBD2|TRBV6-1|.
CASSESVGRAVDEQFF
TGTGCCAGCAGTGAATCCGTCGGGAGGGCCGTCGATGAGCAGTTCTTC
>TRBJ1-1|.|TRBV30|.
CAWGGVGTEAFF
TGTGCCTGGGGGGGGGTAGGGACTGAAGCTTTCTTT
>TRBJ1-4|.|TRBV29-1|.
CSVGRGRGEKLFF
TGCAGCGTTGGGCGGGGGCGAGGAGAAAAACTGTTTTTT
>TRBJ2-5|TRBD2|TRBV6-1|.
CASSGASGGLAGGRVETQYF
TGTGCCAGCAGTGGCGCCAGTGGGGGACTAGCGGGGGGGCGGGTTGAGACCCAGTACTTC
>TRBJ2-5|.|TRBV7-6|.
CASSLIVAGGEETQYF
TGTGCCAGCAGCTTGATCGTGGCCGGCGGGGAGGAGACCCAGTACTTC
>TRBJ1-2|.|TRBV28|.
CASSLFARAEANYGYTF
TGTGCCAGCAGCTTGTTTGCGAGGGCAGAGGCTAACTATGGCTACACCTTC
>TRBJ1-1|.|TRBV6-6|.
CASSHTGTSEAFF
TGTGCCAGCAGTCACACCGGGACATCTGAAGCTTTCTTT
>TRBJ1-3|.|TRBV4-2|.
CASSLGGNKRSIYF
TGTGCCAGCAGCCTCGGCGGCAATAAACGCTCCATATATTTT
>TRBJ2-7|.|TRBV6-5|.
CASSLQGYEQYF
TGTGCCAGCAGTTTACAGGGCTACGAGCAGTACTTC
>TRBJ2-5|TRBD1|TRBV27|.
CASSLSSRTGEETQYF
TGTGCCAGCAGTTTAAGCTCCCGGACAGGGGAAGAGACCCAGTACTTC
>TRBJ1-3|.|TRBV18|.
CASSYISRGNTIYF
TGTGCCAGCTCGTACATCTCTAGGGGAAACACCATATATTTT
>TRBJ2-1|.|TRBV16|.
CASSQSALRTDEQFF
TGTGCCAGCAGCCAATCAGCCCTCCGTACCGATGAGCAGTTCTTC
>TRBJ1-4|TRBD1|TRBV2|.
CASSTGIREKLFF
TGTGCCAGTTCGACAGGGATTCGCGAAAAACTGTTTTTT
>TRBJ1-3|TRBD1|TRBV4-2|.
CASSPRDSGNTIYF
TGTGCCAGCAGCCCGAGGGACAGTGGAAACACCATATATTTT
>TRBJ2-7|TRBD1|TRBV10-3|.
CAIKAGQGAYEQYF
TGTGCCATCAAGGCGGGACAGGGGGCCTACGAGCAGTACTTC
>TRBJ2-5|.|TRBV2|.
CASSAGSNQGETQYF
TGTGCCAGCAGTGCCGGGTCTAATCAGGGAGAGACCCAGTACTTC
>TRBJ2-1|.|TRBV16|.
CASSHTGISYNEQFF
TGTGCCAGCAGCCATACAGGGATCTCCTACAATGAGCAGTTCTTC
>TRBJ2-5|.|TRBV4-2|.
CASSQGSSPTGYF
TGTGCCAGCAGCCAAGGCTCTAGCCCGACCGGGTACTTC
>TRBJ1-6|.|TRBV9|.
CASSSVAYNSPLHF
TGTGCCAGCAGCTCCGTAGCCTATAATTCACCCCTCCACTTT
>TRBJ1-5|TRBD1|TRBV4-1|.
CASGARGDQPQHF
TGCGCCAGCGGCGCCAGGGGGGATCAGCCCCAGCATTTT
>TRBJ2-1|TRBD2|TRBV5-6|.
CASSYGLAGYNEQFF
TGTGCCAGCAGCTACGGACTAGCGGGGTACAATGAGCAGTTCTTC
>TRBJ1-5|TRBD1|TRBV19|.
CASSIGTAQPQHF
TGTGCCAGTAGTATCGGGACAGCTCAGCCCCAGCATTTT
>TRBJ2-7|TRBD2|TRBV6-5|.
CASSSLAGVGSYEQYF
TGTGCCAGCAGTTCGTTAGCGGGAGTGGGCTCCTACGAGCAGTACTTC
>TRBJ1-2|TRBD1|TRBV6-5|.
CASSSHVPGQGSGYTF
TGTGCCAGCAGTTCTCATGTCCCGGGACAGGGATCGGGCTACACCTTC
>TRBJ1-5|.|TRBV10-2|.
CASSDRAVEPQHF
TGCGCCAGCAGTGACAGGGCTGTTGAGCCCCAGCATTTT
>TRBJ2-1|TRBD1|TRBV7-9|.
CASSTTGSRFF
TGTGCCAGCAGCACGACAGGGTCACGGTTCTTC
>TRBJ2-7|TRBD1|TRBV30|.
CAWADRGYEQYF
TGTGCCTGGGCGGACAGGGGCTACGAGCAGTACTTC
>TRBJ2-4|TRBD2|TRBV7-2|.
CASSPPVGEGGNIQYF
TGTGCCAGCAGCCCTCCTGTTGGGGAGGGCGGAAACATTCAGTACTTC
>TRBJ2-3|.|TRBV27|once
CASKRRGGTSTDTQYF
TGTGCCAGCAAAAGAAGGGGGGGGACCAGCACAGATACGCAGTATTTT
>TRBJ2-6|.|TRBV11-2|.
CASSLRAGIISGANVLTF
TGTGCCAGCAGCTTACGGGCAGGGATAATCTCTGGGGCCAACGTCCTGACTTTC
>TRBJ1-2|.|TRBV14|.
CASSQRTRGGLTF
TGTGCCAGCAGCCAAAGGACACGGGGAGGCTTGACCTTC
>TRBJ2-3|.|TRBV28|.
CASRLAATDTQYF
TGTGCCAGCAGGTTAGCGGCCACAGATACGCAGTATTTT
>TRBJ2-7|.|TRBV21-1|.
CASSNPPGTSGESSYEQYF
TGTGCCAGCAGCAACCCCCCGGGTACTAGCGGGGAGAGCTCCTACGAGCAGTACTTC
>TRBJ1-1|.|TRBV6-1|.
CASSEIRTGLTEAFF
TGTGCCAGCAGTGAAATCCGAACAGGGCTCACTGAAGCTTTCTTT
>TRBJ1-2|.|TRBV30|.
CAWSAGKSLRGYTF
TGTGCCTGGAGTGCAGGGAAATCCCTTAGGGGCTACACCTTC
>TRBJ1-5|TRBD1|TRBV19|few
CASSLRGQGEGQPQHF
TGTGCCAGTAGTTTGAGGGGACAGGGAGAAGGTCAGCCCCAGCATTTT
>TRBJ1-5|.|TRBV28|.
CASTPSPNQPQHF
TGTGCCAGCACCCCCAGTCCAAATCAGCCCCAGCATTTT
>TRBJ1-2|.|TRBV5-5|.
CASSLWVGASDGYTF
TGTGCCAGCAGCTTGTGGGTGGGGGCTTCGGATGGCTACACCTTC
>TRBJ1-3|.|TRBV6-1|.
CAGYRAGTIYF
TGTGCCGGATACAGGGCAGGCACCATATATTTT
>TRBJ1-1|.|TRBV19|.
CATSLDRRTLYTEAFF
TGTGCCACTTCCTTGGACAGACGAACATTATACACTGAAGCTTTCTTT
>TRBJ2-7|.|TRBV6-1|few
CASSEVVPGRWSYEQYF
TGTGCCAGCAGTGAGGTAGTCCCTGGCAGGTGGTCCTACGAGCAGTACTTC